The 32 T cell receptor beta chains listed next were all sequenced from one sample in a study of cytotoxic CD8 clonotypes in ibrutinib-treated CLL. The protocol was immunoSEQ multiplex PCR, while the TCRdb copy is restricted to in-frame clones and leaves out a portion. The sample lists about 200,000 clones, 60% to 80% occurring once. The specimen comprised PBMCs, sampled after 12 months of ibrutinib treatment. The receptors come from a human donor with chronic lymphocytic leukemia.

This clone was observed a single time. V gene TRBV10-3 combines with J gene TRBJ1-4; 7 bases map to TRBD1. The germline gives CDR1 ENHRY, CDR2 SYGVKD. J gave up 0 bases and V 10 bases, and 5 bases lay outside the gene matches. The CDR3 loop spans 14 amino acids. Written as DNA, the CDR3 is TGTGCCACTCGACAGGGTGCAACTAATGAAAAACTGTTTTTT. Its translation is CATRQGATNEKLFF.

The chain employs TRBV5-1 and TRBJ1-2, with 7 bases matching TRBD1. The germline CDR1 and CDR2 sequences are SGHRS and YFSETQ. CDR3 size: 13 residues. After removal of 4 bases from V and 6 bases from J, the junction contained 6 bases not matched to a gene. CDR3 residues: CASSPGGRNGYTF. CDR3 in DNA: TGCGCCAGCAGCCCAGGGGGTCGGAATGGCTACACCTTC.

The CDR3 bases are TGTGCCAGCAGTTACGAGAACACCGGGGAGCTGTTTTTT. Translating gives CASSYENTGELFF. The gene calls are TRBV6-6 and TRBJ2-2; the D is unclear. Germline CDR1 and CDR2: MNHNY and SVGAGI (reference sequence). The CDR3 is made up of 13 amino acids. Trimming left V 2 bases short and J 1 base short, with 2 bases between.

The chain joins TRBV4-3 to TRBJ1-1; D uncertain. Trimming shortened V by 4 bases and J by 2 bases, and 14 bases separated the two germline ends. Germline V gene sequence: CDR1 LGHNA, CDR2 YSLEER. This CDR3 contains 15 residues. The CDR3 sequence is CASSPGDRANTEAFF. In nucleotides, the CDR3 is TGCGCCAGCAGCCCCGGAGATAGGGCAAACACTGAAGCTTTCTTT.

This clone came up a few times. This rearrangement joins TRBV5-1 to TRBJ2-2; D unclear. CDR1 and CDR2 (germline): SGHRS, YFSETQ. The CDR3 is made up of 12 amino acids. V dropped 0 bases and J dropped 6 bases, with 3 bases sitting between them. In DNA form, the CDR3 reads TGCGCCAGCAGCTTGGAGGCCGGGGAGCTGTTTTTT. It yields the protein CASSLEAGELFF.

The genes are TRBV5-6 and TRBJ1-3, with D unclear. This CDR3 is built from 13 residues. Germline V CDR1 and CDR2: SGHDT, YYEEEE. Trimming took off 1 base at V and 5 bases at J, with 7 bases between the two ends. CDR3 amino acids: CASSLTRRNTIYF. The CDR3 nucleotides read TGTGCCAGCAGCTTGACGCGGAGAAACACCATATATTTT.

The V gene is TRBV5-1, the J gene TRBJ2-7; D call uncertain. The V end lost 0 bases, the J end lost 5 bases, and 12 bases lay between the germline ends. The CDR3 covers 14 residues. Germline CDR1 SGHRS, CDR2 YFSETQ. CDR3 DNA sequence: TGCGCCAGCAGCTTGGCCACGGGTGTGGACGAGCAGTACTTC. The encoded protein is CASSLATGVDEQYF.

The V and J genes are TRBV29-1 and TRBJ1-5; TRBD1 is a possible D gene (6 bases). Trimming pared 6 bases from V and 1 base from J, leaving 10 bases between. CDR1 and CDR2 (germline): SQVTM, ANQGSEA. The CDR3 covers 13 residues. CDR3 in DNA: TGCAGCGTAATGGACAGCAGCAATCAGCCCCAGCATTTT. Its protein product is CSVMDSSNQPQHF.

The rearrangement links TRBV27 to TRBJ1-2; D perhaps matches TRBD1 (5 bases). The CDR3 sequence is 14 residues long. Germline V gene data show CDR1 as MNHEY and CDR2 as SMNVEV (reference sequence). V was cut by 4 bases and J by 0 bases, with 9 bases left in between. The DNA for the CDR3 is TGTGCCAGCAGTTGGGGGGGAGCTAACTATGGCTACACCTTC. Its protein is CASSWGGANYGYTF.

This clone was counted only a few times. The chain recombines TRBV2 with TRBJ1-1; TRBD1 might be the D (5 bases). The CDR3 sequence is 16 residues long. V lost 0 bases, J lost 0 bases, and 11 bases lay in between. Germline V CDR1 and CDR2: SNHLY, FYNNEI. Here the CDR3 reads CASSEAEVGVNTEAFF. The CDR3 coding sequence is TGTGCCAGCAGTGAAGCGGAGGTAGGGGTGAACACTGAAGCTTTCTTT.

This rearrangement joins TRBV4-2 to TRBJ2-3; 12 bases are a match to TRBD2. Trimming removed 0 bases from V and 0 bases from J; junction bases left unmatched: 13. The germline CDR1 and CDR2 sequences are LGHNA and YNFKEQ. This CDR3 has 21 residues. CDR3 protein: CASSQDRNGLAGRASTDTQYF. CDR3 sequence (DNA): TGTGCCAGCAGCCAAGATCGTAACGGACTAGCGGGGCGGGCTAGCACAGATACGCAGTATTTT.

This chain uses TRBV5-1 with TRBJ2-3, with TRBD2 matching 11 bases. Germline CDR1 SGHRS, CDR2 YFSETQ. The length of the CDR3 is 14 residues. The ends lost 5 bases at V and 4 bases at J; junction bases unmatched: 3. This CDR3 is CASRTSGASDTQYF. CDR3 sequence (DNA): TGCGCCAGCAGGACTAGCGGGGCCTCAGATACGCAGTATTTT.

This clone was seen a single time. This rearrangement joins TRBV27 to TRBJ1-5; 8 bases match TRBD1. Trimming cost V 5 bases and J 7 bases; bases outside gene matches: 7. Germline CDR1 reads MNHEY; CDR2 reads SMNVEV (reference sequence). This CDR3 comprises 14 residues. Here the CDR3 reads CASSERTGYQPQHF. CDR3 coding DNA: TGTGCCAGCAGTGAACGGACAGGGTACCAGCCCCAGCATTTT.

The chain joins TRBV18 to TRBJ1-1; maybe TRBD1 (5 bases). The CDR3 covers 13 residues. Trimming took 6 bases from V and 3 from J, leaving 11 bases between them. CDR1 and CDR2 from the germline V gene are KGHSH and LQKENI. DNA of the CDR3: TGTGCCAGCTCCGCCCAAGGGGACACTGAAGCTTTCTTT. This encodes CASSAQGDTEAFF.

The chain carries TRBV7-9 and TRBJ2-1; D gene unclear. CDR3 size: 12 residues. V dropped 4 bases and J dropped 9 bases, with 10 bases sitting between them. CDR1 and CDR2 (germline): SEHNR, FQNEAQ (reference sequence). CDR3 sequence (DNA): TGTGCCAGCAGCTCCCTTGGATCTGAGCAGTTCTTC. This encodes CASSSLGSEQFF. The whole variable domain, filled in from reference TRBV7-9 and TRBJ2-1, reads DTGVSQNPRHKITKRGQNVTFRCDPISEHNRLYWYRQTLGQGPEFLTYFQNEAQLEKSRLLSDRFSAERPKGSFSTLEIQRTEQGDSAMYLCASSSLGSEQFFGPGTRLTVL.

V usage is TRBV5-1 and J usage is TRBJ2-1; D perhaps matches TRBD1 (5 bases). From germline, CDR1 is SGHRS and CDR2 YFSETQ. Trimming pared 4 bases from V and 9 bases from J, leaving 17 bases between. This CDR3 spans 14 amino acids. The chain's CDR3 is CASSRTSRGGEQFF. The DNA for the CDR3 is TGCGCCAGCAGCCGGACCTCTAGGGGTGGTGAGCAGTTCTTC.

This chain's CDR3 is CAWSEQGGSNEKLFF. For the CDR3, the DNA is TGTGCCTGGAGTGAACAGGGGGGGTCTAATGAAAAACTGTTTTTT. The chain carries TRBV30 and TRBJ1-4; 8 bases match TRBD1. Germline V gene sequence: CDR1 GTSNPN, CDR2 SVGIG (reference sequence). This CDR3 comprises 15 residues. J gave up 3 bases and V 1 base, and 4 bases lay outside the gene matches.

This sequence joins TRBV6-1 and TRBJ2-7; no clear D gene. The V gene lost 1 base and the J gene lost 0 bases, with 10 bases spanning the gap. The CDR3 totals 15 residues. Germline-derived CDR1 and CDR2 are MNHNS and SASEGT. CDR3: CASSEERHNSYEQYF. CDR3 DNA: TGTGCCAGCAGTGAAGAAAGACACAACTCCTACGAGCAGTACTTC.

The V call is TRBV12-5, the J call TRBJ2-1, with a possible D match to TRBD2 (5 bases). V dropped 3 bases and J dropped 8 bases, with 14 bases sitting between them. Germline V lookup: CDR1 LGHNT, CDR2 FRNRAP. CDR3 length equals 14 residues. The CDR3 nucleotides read TGTGCTAGTGGTTTCGGACTCCAGGTCCATGAGCAGTTCTTC. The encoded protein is CASGFGLQVHEQFF.

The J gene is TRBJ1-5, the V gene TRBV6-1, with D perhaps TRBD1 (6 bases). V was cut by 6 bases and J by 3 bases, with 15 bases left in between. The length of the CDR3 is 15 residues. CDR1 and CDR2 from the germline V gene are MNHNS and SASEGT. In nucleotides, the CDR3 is TGTGCCAGCAGCTCCACAGGGAGTTACAATCAGCCCCAGCATTTT. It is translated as CASSSTGSYNQPQHF.

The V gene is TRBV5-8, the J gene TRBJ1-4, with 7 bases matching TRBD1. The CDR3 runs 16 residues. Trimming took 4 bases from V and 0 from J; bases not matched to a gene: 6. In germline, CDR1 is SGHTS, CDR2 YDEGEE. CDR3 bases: TGTGCCAGCAGCCCAGGGGGGACAGCAACTAATGAAAAACTGTTTTTT. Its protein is CASSPGGTATNEKLFF.

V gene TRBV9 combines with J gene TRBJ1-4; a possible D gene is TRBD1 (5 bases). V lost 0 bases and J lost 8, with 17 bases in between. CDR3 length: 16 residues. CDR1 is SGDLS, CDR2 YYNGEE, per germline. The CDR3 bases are TGTGCCAGCAGCGTAGGGGTCAGGGAAGGCAGCGAAAAACTGTTTTTT. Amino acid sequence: CASSVGVREGSEKLFF.

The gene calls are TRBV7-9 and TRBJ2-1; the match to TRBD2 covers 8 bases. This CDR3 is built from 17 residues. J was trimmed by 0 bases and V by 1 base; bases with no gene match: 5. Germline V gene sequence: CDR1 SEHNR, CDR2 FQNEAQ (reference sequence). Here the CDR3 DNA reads TGTGCCAGCAGCTTAGGGCGAAGCGGGAGCTCCTACAATGAGCAGTTCTTC. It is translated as CASSLGRSGSSYNEQFF. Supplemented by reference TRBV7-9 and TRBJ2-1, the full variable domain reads DTGVSQNPRHKITKRGQNVTFRCDPISEHNRLYWYRQTLGQGPEFLTYFQNEAQLEKSRLLSDRFSAERPKGSFSTLEIQRTEQGDSAMYLCASSLGRSGSSYNEQFFGPGTRLTVL.

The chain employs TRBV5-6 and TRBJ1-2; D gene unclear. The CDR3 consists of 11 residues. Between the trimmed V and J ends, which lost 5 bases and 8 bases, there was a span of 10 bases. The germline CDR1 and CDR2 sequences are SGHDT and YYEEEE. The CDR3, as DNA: TGTGCCAGCAGGTTACGAGGGGGCTACACCTTC. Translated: CASRLRGGYTF. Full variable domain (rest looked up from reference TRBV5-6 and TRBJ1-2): DAGVTQSPTHLIKTRGQQVTLRCSPKSGHDTVSWYQQALGQGPQFIFQYYEEEERQRGNFPDRFSGHQFPNYSSELNVNALLLGDSALYLCASRLRGGYTFGSGTRLTVV.

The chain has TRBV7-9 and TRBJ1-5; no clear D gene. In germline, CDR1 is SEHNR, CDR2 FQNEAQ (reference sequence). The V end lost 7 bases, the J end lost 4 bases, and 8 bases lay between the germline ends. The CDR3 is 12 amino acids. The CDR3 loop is CASTLLNQPQHF. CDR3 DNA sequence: TGTGCCAGCACCCTCCTGAATCAGCCCCAGCATTTT.

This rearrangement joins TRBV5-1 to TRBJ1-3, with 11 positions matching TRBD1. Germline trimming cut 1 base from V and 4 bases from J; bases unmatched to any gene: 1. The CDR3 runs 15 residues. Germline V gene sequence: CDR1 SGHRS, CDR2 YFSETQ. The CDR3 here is CASSLRTGGGNTIYF. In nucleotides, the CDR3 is TGCGCCAGCAGCTTGAGGACAGGGGGCGGAAACACCATATATTTT.

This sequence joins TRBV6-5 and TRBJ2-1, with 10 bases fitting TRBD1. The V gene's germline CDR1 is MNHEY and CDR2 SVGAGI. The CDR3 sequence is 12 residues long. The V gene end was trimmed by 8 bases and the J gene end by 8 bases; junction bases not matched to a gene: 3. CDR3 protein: CASRDRGHEQFF. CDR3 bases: TGTGCCAGCCGGGACAGGGGACATGAGCAGTTCTTC.

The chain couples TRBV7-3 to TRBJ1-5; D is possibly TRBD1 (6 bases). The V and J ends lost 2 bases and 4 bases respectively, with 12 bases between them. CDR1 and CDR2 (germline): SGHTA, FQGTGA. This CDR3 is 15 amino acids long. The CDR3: CASSLVYRENQPQHF. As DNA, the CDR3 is TGTGCCAGCAGCTTAGTTTACAGGGAGAATCAGCCCCAGCATTTT.

This CDR3 reads CAWSVGQGLNEQYF. The CDR3, as DNA: TGTGCCTGGAGTGTCGGACAGGGGCTGAACGAGCAGTACTTC. The V call is TRBV30, the J call TRBJ2-7, with 9 bases fitting TRBD1. V lost 0 bases, J lost 5 bases, and 5 bases stayed unmatched. Looked up from germline, CDR1 is GTSNPN and CDR2 is SVGIG (reference sequence). The CDR3 is 14 residues long.

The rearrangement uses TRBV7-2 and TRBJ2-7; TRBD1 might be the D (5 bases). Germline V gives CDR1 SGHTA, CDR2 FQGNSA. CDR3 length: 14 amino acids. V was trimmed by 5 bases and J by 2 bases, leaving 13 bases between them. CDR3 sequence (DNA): TGTGCCAGCAGCCCTAGACAGATCACCTACGAGCAGTACTTC. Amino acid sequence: CASSPRQITYEQYF. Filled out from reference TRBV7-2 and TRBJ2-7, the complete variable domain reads GAGVSQSPSNKVTEKGKDVELRCDPISGHTALYWYRQSLGQGLEFLIYFQGNSAPDKSGLPSDRFSAERTGGSVSTLTIQRTQQEDSAVYLCASSPRQITYEQYFGPGTRLTVT.

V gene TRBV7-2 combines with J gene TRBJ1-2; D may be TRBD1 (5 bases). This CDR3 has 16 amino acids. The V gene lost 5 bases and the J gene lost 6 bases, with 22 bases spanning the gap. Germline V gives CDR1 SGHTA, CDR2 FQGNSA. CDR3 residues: CASSLNGAQAGHGYTF. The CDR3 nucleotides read TGTGCCAGCAGCCTTAATGGGGCCCAAGCAGGCCATGGCTACACCTTC.

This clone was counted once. For the CDR3, the DNA is TGTGCCAGCAGCCCCGGACAACCCCGCTCCTACAATGAGCAGTTCTTC. It is translated as CASSPGQPRSYNEQFF. This chain uses TRBV9 with TRBJ2-1; possibly TRBD1 for D (5 bases). Germline loops: CDR1 SGDLS, CDR2 YYNGEE. V dropped 4 bases and J dropped 0 bases, with 14 bases sitting between them. This CDR3 has 16 amino acids.